This record concerns one TCR beta chain sequence. What antigen it recognizes has not been identified. Base-call qualities are not available, and no considerably larger clone is one nucleotide away. This entry comes from a study of response to subunit inactivated influenza vaccine (dated by TCRdb to between 2017 and 2018). A note on the overall study: Deep quantitative T cell receptor repertoire profiling was used in the study to track responses to a trivalent subunit inactivated influenza vaccine. Summary of the overall study and its limitations: The authors suggested that each seasonal influenza vaccination may recruit only a limited number of new T cells.

CDR1 and CDR2 are drawn from the germline V gene: SGHVS, FNYEAQ. The CDR3 contains 14 residues, cysteine and phenylalanine counted. Here the CDR3 DNA is all that survives: 42 bases in frame from base 1. V drops 4 bases and J drops 0 bases, leaving 8 bases in between. The library was produced with RT-PCR. Sequencing was performed on an Illumina HiSeq 2500. Through fastp at Q25 and MiXCR, TCRdb rebuilt clones from the public reads, retaining in-frame beta chains. CDR3 protein sequences are deduplicated, and each keeps its most common genes and DNA. This sample lists just under 550,000 distinct CDR3 sequences; approximately 24% were detected once. The biggest ten clones account for 2.5% to 3.5% of the sample. These records were also assigned to another study, of T cells expressing NK-cell markers. Reported in the second study: TCR beta cDNA libraries were prepared using 5'RACE template switching, which introduced a universal primer site and unique molecular identifiers. Three sorted T-cell subsets (CD3+CD56+NKG2C+, CD3+CD56+NKG2C- and CD3+CD56-NKG2C+) from several donors had their TCR beta-chain repertoires profiled. Among the eight sequenced donors, seven were HCMV-seropositive and one was HCMV-seronegative. To restrict sorting to alphabetaTCR-expressing T cells, an anti-gammadeltaTCR antibody was added in several experiments. In several donors, the dominant CD3+CD56+NKG2C+ clonotypes ranked among the top 10 CD8+ clonotypes, making up roughly 1.0-7.5% of CD8+ T cells. Those dominant clonotypes were again the most abundant among CD3+CD56-NKG2C+ cells in a handful of donors, at roughly 25-60.1%. Whether the expanded NKG2C-expressing T cell clones were specific for HCMV antigens remained unclear. The eight sequenced donors were randomly selected healthy volunteers, three men and five women. A commercial ELISA kit detecting HCMV-specific IgG in serum was used to determine HCMV serostatus. Ficoll density gradient centrifugation was used to isolate peripheral blood mononuclear cells from blood. Magnetic immunoseparation with Miltenyi isolation kits was used to isolate CD4+ and CD8+ T cells from PBMC. Synthesis of cDNA was primed from the TCR beta constant segment and was followed by two consecutive PCR amplification steps. Illumina HiSeq 2000/2500, MiSeq or NextSeq was used to sequence libraries as 2 x 150 bp reads. MIGEC handled demultiplexing of the reads and grouping by UMI, while MiTCR was used to assemble and quantify clonotypes. To exclude erroneous sequences, only TCR cDNA sequences supported by at least two reads were retained. The tcR package was used for downstream repertoire analysis, and clonotypes were matched across fractions by CDR3 nucleotide sequence plus V segment. VDJmatch was used to annotate antigen specificity against VDJdb, with one amino acid substitution in CDR3 allowed.

The chain links TRBV7-6 with TRBJ2-3; the D gene identity is not certain. The sequence came from a man between 45 and 60 years old who received an inactivated influenza vaccine. Donor details come from another sample of the same person, matched by shared clones. The material was CD4+ T cells sorted from PBMCs, obtained 11 to 12 days after vaccination. This receptor carries the CDR3 CASSSLQSTDTQYF. At the DNA level, the sequence is TGTGCCAGCAGCTCACTCCAGAGCACAGATACGCAGTATTTT. Full variable domain (CDR3 extended with the reference TRBV7-6 and TRBJ2-3 proteins): GAGVSQSPRYKVTKRGQDVALRCDPISGHVSLYWYRQALGQGPEFLTYFNYEAQQDKSGLPNDRFSAERPEGSISTLTIQRTEQRDSAMYRCASSSLQSTDTQYFGPGTRLTVL.